A selection of T cell receptor beta chains follows, all from one sample in a study of T cells in Graves' hyperthyroidism and ophthalmopathy. MiXCR was run by TCRdb on the multiplex PCR reads, yielding one entry per CDR3 protein. The profile shows around 300,000 distinct CDR3 sequences, about an eighth of them singletons. Sequences were obtained from blood. Source of these receptors: a woman aged 25 to 39 with Graves' hyperthyroidism that later progressed to Graves' ophthalmopathy. The CDR3 runs from the conserved cysteine through the conserved F or W. Each record gives: D gene, clone size, CDR3 length, V gene, J gene, CDR3 DNA, CDR3 protein. D genes are given only for firm matches. Rows give clone size only sometimes, using once, few, many, or a class for an expanded clone.

TRBD1,many,15,TRBV5-1,TRBJ1-5,TGCGCCAGCAGCTTGGGGGACAGCGGCAATCAGCCCCAGCATTTT,CASSLGDSGNQPQHF
TRBD1,many,16,TRBV27,TRBJ2-2,TGTGCCAGCAGTTTCGGACGGATGGGACAGCGGTGGGAGCTGTTTTTT,CASSFGRMGQRWELFF
TRBD2,NA,15,TRBV5-8,TRBJ2-3,TGTGCCAGCAGCTTTAGCGGGAGGGTTGGAGATACGCAGTATTTT,CASSFSGRVGDTQYF
TRBD2,many,15,TRBV7-2,TRBJ2-5,TGTGCCAGCACCGCGACGGGGGGGGCATCAGAGACCCAGTACTTC,CASTATGGASETQYF
NA,many,15,TRBV30,TRBJ2-6,TGTGCCTGGAGTCGAGGCAGCTCTGGGGCCAACGTCCTGACTTTC,CAWSRGSSGANVLTF
TRBD2,many,14,TRBV3-1,TRBJ2-7,TGTGCCAGCAGCCCCAGCGGGGAAACTTACGAGCAGTACTTC,CASSPSGETYEQYF
NA,many,15,TRBV27,TRBJ2-1,TGTGCCAGCAGTCCCGAGGGAGACCTCTGGTATGAGCAGTTCTTC,CASSPEGDLWYEQFF
NA,NA,13,TRBV7-2,TRBJ2-3,TGTGCCAGCAGTCGGTCCGGCACAGGTACGCAGTATTTT,CASSRSGTGTQYF
NA,NA,16,TRBV6-2/TRBV6-3,TRBJ2-7,TGCGCCAGCAGCCAAGATCGTAACGGGGACGCCTACGAGCAGTACTTC,CASSQDRNGDAYEQYF
TRBD1,many,17,TRBV20-1,TRBJ1-4,TGCAGTGCTAGAATGGGACAGGGGTGGACAACTAATGAAAAACTGTTTTTT,CSARMGQGWTTNEKLFF
TRBD2,few,16,TRBV19,TRBJ2-7,TGTGCCAGTAGTATTTCTGGGACTAGCGGGAGTTACGAGCAGTACTTC,CASSISGTSGSYEQYF
NA,NA,15,TRBV7-9,TRBJ2-5,TGTGCCAGCAGCTCTAACCCGGGACCACAAGAGACCCAGTACTTC,CASSSNPGPQETQYF
TRBD1,many,16,TRBV27,TRBJ2-1,TGTGCCAGCAGTTTCACAGGGGGAAGCTCCTACAATGAGCAGTTCTTC,CASSFTGGSSYNEQFF
NA,many,16,TRBV7-2,TRBJ1-4,TGTGCCAGCAGCCCAAAGACAGGAACGGGTAATGAAAAACTGTTTTTT,CASSPKTGTGNEKLFF
NA,few,13,TRBV28,TRBJ1-1,TGTGCCAGCAGTCACACCAAGGGGACTGAAGCTTTCTTT,CASSHTKGTEAFF
NA,NA,15,TRBV2,TRBJ1-6,TGTGCCAGCTGCCCCGGCGGGCACTATAATTCACCCCTCCACTTT,CASCPGGHYNSPLHF
NA,many,13,TRBV6-2/TRBV6-3,TRBJ2-3,TGTGCCAGCACTGGACTGCTCCCAGATACGCAGTATTTT,CASTGLLPDTQYF
NA,NA,13,TRBV6-5,TRBJ2-5,TGTGCCAGCAGTTACAACGGGAAAGAGACCCAGTACTTC,CASSYNGKETQYF
NA,many,13,TRBV12-3/TRBV12-4,TRBJ1-1,TGTGCCAGCAGAAGATTAGTGAACACTGAAGCTTTCTTT,CASRRLVNTEAFF
NA,few,15,TRBV19,TRBJ2-7,TGTGCCAGTAGTCCCAAAAGCAGGCCAGGCTACGAGCAGTACTTC,CASSPKSRPGYEQYF
NA,many,15,TRBV20-1,TRBJ2-3,TGCAGTGCTAGGCGCTCGGGACAACGCACAGATACGCAGTATTTT,CSARRSGQRTDTQYF
NA,NA,13,TRBV7-9,TRBJ2-7,TGTGCCAGCAGCCCCCCCCAGACACCCGTGCAGTACTTC,CASSPPQTPVQYF
NA,many,16,TRBV7-6,TRBJ2-7,TGTGCCAGCAGCTTGTACTCAGGGGGGAGCTCCTACGAGCAGTACTTC,CASSLYSGGSSYEQYF
NA,many,13,TRBV2,TRBJ1-5,TGTGCCAGCGGATGGGGCGGTAATCAGCCCCAGCATTTT,CASGWGGNQPQHF
NA,many,14,TRBV12-3/TRBV12-4,TRBJ2-1,TGTGCCAGCAGTTCTAGCAGACACTACAATGAGCAGTTCTTC,CASSSSRHYNEQFF
NA,few,15,TRBV5-6,TRBJ2-3,TGTGCCAGCACCCCACGGCTAGACAGAACAGATACGCAGTATTTT,CASTPRLDRTDTQYF
TRBD1,few,13,TRBV30,TRBJ2-2,TGTGCCAGATGGGACAGGAGGGCCGGGGAGCTGTTTTTT,CARWDRRAGELFF
TRBD2,many,13,TRBV7-9,TRBJ2-7,TGTGCCGGAGCCCTAGCGGCCTCCTACGAGCAGTACTTC,CAGALAASYEQYF
NA,NA,12,TRBV27,TRBJ2-7,TGTGCCAGCCGCAACGGGGGCTACGAGCAGTACTTC,CASRNGGYEQYF
NA,NA,16,TRBV24-1,TRBJ2-3,TGTGCCACCAGTGATAGCCGGATAACTAGCACAGATACGCAGTATTTT,CATSDSRITSTDTQYF
TRBD1,many,14,TRBV28,TRBJ2-7,TGTGCCAGCTCTGGGACAGGTTATCTCTACGAGCAGTACTTC,CASSGTGYLYEQYF